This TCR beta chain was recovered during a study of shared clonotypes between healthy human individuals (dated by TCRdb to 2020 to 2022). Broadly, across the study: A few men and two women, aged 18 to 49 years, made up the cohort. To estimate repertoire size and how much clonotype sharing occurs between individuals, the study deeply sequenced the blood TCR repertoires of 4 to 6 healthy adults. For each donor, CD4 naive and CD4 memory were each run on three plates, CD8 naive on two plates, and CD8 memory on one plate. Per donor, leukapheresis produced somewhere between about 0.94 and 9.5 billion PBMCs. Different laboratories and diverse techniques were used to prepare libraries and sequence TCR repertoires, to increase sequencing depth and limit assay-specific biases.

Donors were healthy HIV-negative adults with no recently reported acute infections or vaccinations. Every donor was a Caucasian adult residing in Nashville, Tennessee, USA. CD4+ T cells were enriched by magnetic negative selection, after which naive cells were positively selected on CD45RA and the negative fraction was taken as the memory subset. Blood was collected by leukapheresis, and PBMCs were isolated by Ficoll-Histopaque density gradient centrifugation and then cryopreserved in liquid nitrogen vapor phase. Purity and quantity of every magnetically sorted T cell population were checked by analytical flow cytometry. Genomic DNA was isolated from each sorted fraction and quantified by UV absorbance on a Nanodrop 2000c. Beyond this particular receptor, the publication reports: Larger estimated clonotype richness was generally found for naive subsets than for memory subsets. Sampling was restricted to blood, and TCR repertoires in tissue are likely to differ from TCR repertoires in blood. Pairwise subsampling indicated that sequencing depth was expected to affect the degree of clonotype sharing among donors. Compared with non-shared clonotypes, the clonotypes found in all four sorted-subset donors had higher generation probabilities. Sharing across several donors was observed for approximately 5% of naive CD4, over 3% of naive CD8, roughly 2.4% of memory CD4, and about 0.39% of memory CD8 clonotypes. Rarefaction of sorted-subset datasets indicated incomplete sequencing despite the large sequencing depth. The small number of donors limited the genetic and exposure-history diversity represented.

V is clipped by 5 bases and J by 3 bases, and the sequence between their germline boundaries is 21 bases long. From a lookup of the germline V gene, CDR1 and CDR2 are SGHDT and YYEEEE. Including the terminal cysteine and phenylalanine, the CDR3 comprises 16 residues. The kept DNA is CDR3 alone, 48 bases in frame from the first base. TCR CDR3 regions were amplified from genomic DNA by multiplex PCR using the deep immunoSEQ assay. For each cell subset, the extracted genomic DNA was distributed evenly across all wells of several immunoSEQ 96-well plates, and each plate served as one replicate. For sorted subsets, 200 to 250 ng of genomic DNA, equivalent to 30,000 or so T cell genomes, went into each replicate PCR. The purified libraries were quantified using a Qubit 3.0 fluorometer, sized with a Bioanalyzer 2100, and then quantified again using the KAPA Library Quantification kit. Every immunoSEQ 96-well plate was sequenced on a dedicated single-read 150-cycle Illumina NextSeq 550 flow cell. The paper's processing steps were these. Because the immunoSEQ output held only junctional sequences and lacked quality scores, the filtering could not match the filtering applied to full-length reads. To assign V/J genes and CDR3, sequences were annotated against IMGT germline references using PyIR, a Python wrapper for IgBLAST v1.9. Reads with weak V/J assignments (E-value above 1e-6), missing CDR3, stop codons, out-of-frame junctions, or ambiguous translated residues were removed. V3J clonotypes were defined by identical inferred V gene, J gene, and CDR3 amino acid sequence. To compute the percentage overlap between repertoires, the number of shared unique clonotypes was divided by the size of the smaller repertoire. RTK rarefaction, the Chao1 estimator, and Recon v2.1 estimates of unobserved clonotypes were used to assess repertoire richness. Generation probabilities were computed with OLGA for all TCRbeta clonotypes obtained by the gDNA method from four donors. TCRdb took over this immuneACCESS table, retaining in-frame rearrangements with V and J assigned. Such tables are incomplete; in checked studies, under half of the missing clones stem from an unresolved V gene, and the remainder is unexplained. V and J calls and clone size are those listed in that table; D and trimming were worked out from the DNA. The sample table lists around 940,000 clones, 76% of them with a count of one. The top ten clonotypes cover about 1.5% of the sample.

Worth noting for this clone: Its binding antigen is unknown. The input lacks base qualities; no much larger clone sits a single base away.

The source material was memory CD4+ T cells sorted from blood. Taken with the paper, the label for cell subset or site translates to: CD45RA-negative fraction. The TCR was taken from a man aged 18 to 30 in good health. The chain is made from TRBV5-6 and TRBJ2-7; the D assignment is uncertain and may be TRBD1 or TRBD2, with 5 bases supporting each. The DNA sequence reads TGTGCCAGCAGTGGGACGTCGGCAGGGTTAATCTACGAGCAGTACTTC. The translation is CASSGTSAGLIYEQYF. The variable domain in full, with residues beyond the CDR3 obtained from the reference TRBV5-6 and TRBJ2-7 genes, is DAGVTQSPTHLIKTRGQQVTLRCSPKSGHDTVSWYQQALGQGPQFIFQYYEEEERQRGNFPDRFSGHQFPNYSSELNVNALLLGDSALYLCASSGTSAGLIYEQYFGPGTRLTVT.